The present entry profiles one TCR beta chain with its context. Antigen specificity is unknown. V trimming: 8 bases; J trimming: 3 bases; junction bases outside the gene matches: 11. The CDR3 has 15 residues. Germline CDR1 is LNHDA and CDR2 is SQIVND (reference sequence). These data are taken from a study of T cells after yellow fever vaccination. Study-level points and caveats: Clones from primary vaccination mostly reappeared after the booster (less than 98% CD4, about 85% CD8).

TCRdb reanalysed the 5' RACE reads using MiXCR and keeps one entry per CDR3 protein. This table has some 320,000 distinct CDR3 sequences, over 8% appearing once. The sequences come from PBMCs, collected on the day of the first yellow fever vaccination. This chain links TRBV19 with TRBJ1-1, with 8 bases matching TRBD1. The TCR was taken from a man aged 18 to 29 who received the YFV17D yellow fever vaccine. This chain's CDR3 is CASSGWQGADTEAFF. In nucleotides, the CDR3 is TGTGCCAGTTCGGGTTGGCAGGGGGCGGACACTGAAGCTTTCTTT.